Shown below are 19 T cell receptor beta chains from a single sample sequenced in a study of response to subunit inactivated influenza vaccine. Using its own MiXCR run on the RT-PCR reads, TCRdb lists one record per CDR3 protein. In the table there are over 400,000 distinct CDR3 sequences, 10% to 15% of which are singletons. Here the sequenced sample was PBMCs from blood, taken roughly 48 days after vaccination. All receptors come from a man aged 50-60 years who received an inactivated influenza vaccine.

Ten or more counts support this clonotype. This chain uses TRBV10-3 with TRBJ2-2; 10 bases align to TRBD1. Germline CDR1 ENHRY, CDR2 SYGVKD. With 10 bases clipped from V and 3 bases from J, the junction kept 5 bases outside the gene matches. The CDR3 spans 14 residues. Here the CDR3 reads CATGGTGDTGELFF. The CDR3, as DNA: TGTGCCACCGGAGGGACAGGGGACACCGGGGAGCTGTTTTTT.

This clonotype was detected a few times. V usage is TRBV12-3 or TRBV12-4 and J usage is TRBJ2-5; D possibly corresponds to TRBD1 (6 bases). The V gene lost 8 bases and the J gene lost 3 bases, with 10 bases spanning the gap. This CDR3 is built from 12 residues. The DNA of the CDR3 is TGTGCCAGCGGACAGCAAGAAGAGACCCAGTACTTC. Translation: CASGQQEETQYF.

The chain uses TRBV6-1 and TRBJ1-5; TRBD1 matches at 9 bases. Trimming at V came to 5 bases and at J to 5 bases, leaving 7 bases not matched to a gene. The CDR3 length is 15 residues. Germline lookup yields CDR1 MNHNS and CDR2 SASEGT. The CDR3 loop is CASSPGTGRHQPQHF. Here the CDR3 DNA reads TGTGCCAGCAGTCCTGGGACAGGGCGGCATCAGCCCCAGCATTTT.

The chain employs TRBV24-1 and TRBJ2-2; TRBD1 matches at 7 bases. Germline V CDR1 and CDR2: KGHDR, SFDVKD. The CDR3 covers 15 residues. The ends lost 5 bases at V and 5 bases at J; junction bases unmatched: 7. CDR3 sequence: CATSAHRGITGELFF. Written as DNA, the CDR3 is TGTGCCACCAGTGCCCACAGGGGAATTACCGGGGAGCTGTTTTTT.

This clonotype was recorded a few times. V usage is TRBV6-5 and J usage is TRBJ1-1, with D maybe TRBD1 (5 bases). The V gene's germline CDR1 is MNHEY and CDR2 SVGAGI. Trimming cost V 1 base and J 4 bases, with 10 bases left between them. This CDR3 spans 14 amino acids. The CDR3 bases are TGTGCCAGCAGTTACTTCGGGGGTGGCACTGAAGCTTTCTTT. Translated: CASSYFGGGTEAFF.

This clonotype was observed many times. The genes are TRBV7-9 and TRBJ2-3; D remains unclear. Germline V gene data show CDR1 as SEHNR and CDR2 as FQNEAQ (reference sequence). Trimming cost V 6 bases and J 8 bases, with 6 bases left between them. The CDR3 length is 10 residues. CDR3 sequence (DNA): TGTGCCAGCAGAGGAAGTACGCAGTATTTT. Its protein product is CASRGSTQYF.

Only a few counts were recorded for this clonotype. The chain is built from TRBV4-1 and TRBJ2-7; 10 bases map to TRBD1. There are 15 residues in the CDR3. The trim removed 4 bases at V and 3 bases at J, leaving 6 bases unmatched. In germline, CDR1 is MGHRA, CDR2 YSYEKL. In nucleotides, the CDR3 is TGCGCCAGCAGCCTTTGGACAGGGGGGATCTACGAGCAGTACTTC. Translating gives CASSLWTGGIYEQYF.

This clonotype was seen ten or more times. This chain uses TRBV29-1 with TRBJ2-5; possibly TRBD2 for D (6 bases). Trimming removed 4 bases at V and 1 base at J, with 7 bases between. Per germline, CDR1 SQVTM and CDR2 ANQGSEA. This CDR3 has 12 residues. The CDR3 sequence is CSVALAQETQYF. In DNA, the CDR3 is TGCAGCGTTGCACTAGCCCAAGAGACCCAGTACTTC.

There are a few counts of this clonotype. In this CDR3 the conserved last residue, phenylalanine or tryptophan, is missing, so a read error is likely. Because the CDR3's place on the DNA is in doubt, the DNA is left out and the CDR3 is given as listed by TCRdb. This chain uses TRBV20-1 with TRBJ2-7; the table calls TRBD2, which could not be checked here. In germline, CDR1 is DFQATT, CDR2 SNEGSKA (reference sequence). With termini counted, the CDR3 has 13 amino acids. CDR3: CSARTPPAGVPVY.

This chain joins TRBV11-2 and TRBJ2-1, with 7 nucleotides matching TRBD1. The germline V gene encodes CDR1 SGHAT and CDR2 FQNNGV. The CDR3 is made up of 15 amino acids. Losses at the gene ends were 5 bases for V and 6 bases for J; bases not matched to a gene: 10. The DNA for the CDR3 is TGTGCCAGCAGCCTCCGGGAAGGGGGCCTCAATGAGCAGTTCTTC. This gives the protein CASSLREGGLNEQFF.

The genes are TRBV7-2 and TRBJ2-7; TRBD2 matches 7 bases. V was clipped by 1 base and J by 7 bases; unmatched bases: 10. The CDR3 contains 15 residues. CDR1 SGHTA and CDR2 FQGNSA come from the germline V gene. This chain's CDR3 is CASSLVVGGGREQYF. The CDR3 DNA reads as TGTGCCAGCAGCTTAGTTGTGGGGGGGGGTCGGGAGCAGTACTTC.

Comments on this clonotype: A read error may account for a junction end that differs from germline. The J gene is TRBJ1-2, the V gene TRBV3-1; 7 nucleotides line up with TRBD1. Per the germline V gene, CDR1 is LGHDT and CDR2 is YNNKEL (reference sequence). The CDR3 has 12 amino acids. CDR3 in DNA: TGTGCCAGCAGCCAACACGAGGACAGGCGCTGCTTC. Its protein product is CASSQHEDRRCF.

This clonotype turned up a few times. The genes are TRBV5-4 and TRBJ1-4; D is ambiguous. The germline V gene has CDR1 SGHNT and CDR2 YYREEE (reference sequence). This CDR3 region has 15 residues. The germline V and J ends were trimmed by 4 bases and 1 base, with 11 bases remaining between them. CDR3 amino acids: CASSKSLGTNEKLFF. For the CDR3, the DNA is TGTGCCAGCAGCAAAAGTCTGGGAACTAATGAAAAACTGTTTTTT.

The sample holds many counts of this clonotype. DNA of the CDR3: TGTGCCACCAGTCCTGGGACAGGGGTATATGGCTACACCTTC. It encodes CATSPGTGVYGYTF. This chain uses TRBV24-1 with TRBJ1-2; 10 nucleotides agree with TRBD1. Germline assignment: CDR1 KGHDR and CDR2 SFDVKD. The CDR3 runs 14 residues. V trimming: 6 bases; J trimming: 5 bases; junction bases outside the gene matches: 5.

The rearrangement uses TRBV10-3 and TRBJ2-5; 10 bases align to TRBD2. The CDR3 length is 13 residues. Per germline, CDR1 ENHRY and CDR2 SYGVKD. Trimming took 6 bases from V and 3 from J; bases not matched to a gene: 1. DNA of the CDR3: TGTGCCATCAGGGGGACTAGCGAAGAGACCCAGTACTTC. This gives the protein CAIRGTSEETQYF.

This clonotype was observed at least ten times. The chain combines TRBV12-3 or TRBV12-4 with TRBJ1-1, with a tentative D call TRBD1 (6 bases). This CDR3 contains 14 residues. The V and J ends lost 7 bases and 1 base respectively, with 13 bases between them. The CDR3 is CASKLGGKNTEAFF. The CDR3 DNA reads TGTGCCAGCAAGCTGGGGGGCAAGAACACTGAAGCTTTCTTT.

The CDR3 sequence is CASSPTSRRGRDRGYEQYF. In DNA, the CDR3 is TGTGCCAGCAGCCCTACTTCGAGGAGAGGGAGGGACAGAGGCTACGAGCAGTACTTC. This chain links TRBV28 with TRBJ2-7, with D perhaps being TRBD1 or TRBD2 (7 bases each). Germline CDR1 and CDR2: MDHEN and SYDVKM. The V end was cut by 6 bases, the J end by 3 bases, with 30 bases between. CDR3 length equals 19 residues. Supplemented by reference TRBV28 and TRBJ2-7, the full variable domain reads DVKVTQSSRYLVKRTGEKVFLECVQDMDHENMFWYRQDPGLGLRLIYFSYDVKMKEKGDIPEGYSVSREKKERFSLILESASTNQTSMYLCASSPTSRRGRDRGYEQYFGPGTRLTVT.

This clonotype was found a few times. This chain uses TRBV7-9 with TRBJ2-2, with 7 bases aligning to TRBD2. Per the germline V gene, CDR1 is SEHNR and CDR2 is FQNEAQ (reference sequence). V dropped 5 bases and J dropped 4; count of bases not matched to a gene: 10. The CDR3 loop spans 16 amino acids. The CDR3 sequence: CASSPPGLIVTGELFF. The CDR3 DNA is TGTGCCAGCAGCCCCCCGGGACTAATAGTCACCGGGGAGCTGTTTTTT.

This clonotype has ten or more counts. The chain combines TRBV11-2 with TRBJ2-5; no reliable D call. This CDR3 comprises 15 residues. The V gene lost 5 bases and the J gene lost 3 bases, with 16 bases spanning the gap. Germline CDR1 and CDR2: SGHAT and FQNNGV. CDR3 nucleotide sequence: TGTGCCAGCAGCCCCTTTATCCCTGGGGAAGAGACCCAGTACTTC. Translated, it gives CASSPFIPGEETQYF.